This TCR beta chain is from a study of T-cell reconstitution after alpha-beta-depleted transplantation in children. This clonotype came up once. The target antigen is unknown. Losses at the gene ends were 0 bases for V and 8 bases for J; bases not matched to a gene: 7. This CDR3 is built from 14 residues. Germline assignment: CDR1 DFQATT and CDR2 SNEGSKA (reference sequence). Unique molecular identifiers tagged the TCRbeta library. MiXCR, applied by TCRdb to the PCR reads, yields one record per CDR3 protein. Among 440,000 or so distinct CDR3 sequences listed, over 40% were seen once. Whole-study findings and limits: When one year had passed after transplant, most T-cell counts and diversity came from newly produced T cells. Surviving recipient T cells and thymic progenitors produced the high day-60 TCRbeta diversity seen in some patients. Reportedly, only several hundred clones from non-depleted graft cells drove alpha-beta T-cell counts at about two months.

The sequence came from a girl aged 2 to 10 with aplastic anemia, due to receive a stem cell transplant. The V call is TRBV20-1, the J call TRBJ1-2; 9 positions agree with TRBD1. The input for sequencing was PBMCs, taken before TCRalphabeta/CD19-depleted stem cell transplant. The DNA of the CDR3 is TGCAGTGCTAGAGAGATTGGGGACAGGGTGGGCTACACCTTC. Translating it yields CSAREIGDRVGYTF.